The sequence of this T cell receptor (beta chain) was determined in a study of T cell repertoires in cytomegalovirus infection (dated by TCRdb to between 2018 and 2021). About the study as a whole: Because public TCR beta signatures pointed to carriage of CMV infection together with the matching HLA type, the HLA type of each donor mattered for the analysis. Here is what the overall study found, with its caveats: Cumulative frequency of public TCR beta family members discriminated carriers of CMV infection plus the relevant HLA type in this cohort and an independent approximately 340-donor cohort. The ex vivo response was dominated by HLA-C-restricted CMV-specific TCR beta clonotypes, which also provided the single most frequent clonotype in two of eight donors.

Sequencing was carried out with an Illumina HiSeq 1500. Starting from the raw public reads, TCRdb applied fastp trimming at Q25, assembled clones with MiXCR and retained in-frame beta chains. Each entry merges the rows of one CDR3 protein and shows their most common DNA and genes. In all, the sample holds fewer than 550,000 distinct CDR3 sequences, and under 40% of those were seen once. The top ten clonotypes cover roughly an eighth of the sample. The junction shows trimming of 7 bases on V and 4 bases on J, plus 8 bases between the germline ends. Counted from cysteine to phenylalanine, this CDR3 has 12 amino acids. Only the CDR3 portion is preserved as DNA: 36 bases, with reading frame beginning at the first base. The germline V gene (reference sequence) sets CDR1 to MNHEY and CDR2 to SMNVEV. This clonotype was seen more than once but under ten times. Its binding antigen is unknown. Qualities for individual bases were not recorded, and no much larger clone is one base off.

This receptor was obtained from a human donor in good health (CMV status not recorded). Some clones in this sample may be carry-over from other donors' samples. The V gene is TRBV27 and the J gene is TRBJ1-5; the D gene cannot be resolved reliably. The sample taken for sequencing was PBMCs. The DNA reads as follows: TGTGCCAGCAAAAAGGGAAATCAGCCCCAGCATTTT. It is translated as CASKKGNQPQHF.